This TCR beta chain was retrieved from a study of spatial heterogeneity in lung cancer. Findings and limits, study-wide: Blood showed ubiquitous tumor TCRs more often at resection than at routine follow-up.

This clonotype was detected ten times or more. Its antigen is unidentified. Unique molecular identifiers tagged every individual TCR cDNA molecule. Each CDR3 protein gets one entry after TCRdb re-called the 5' RACE reads with MiXCR. The sample has about 15,000 distinct CDR3 sequences; roughly 6.3% are singletons. Time point: blood at routine non-recurrence follow-up after resection. The input material, whole RNA from tumor, nontumor lung or frozen PBMC, was sequenced unsorted. The source material was PBMCs, sampled at follow-up. This clonotype was obtained from a male donor with early-stage non-small cell lung cancer.

The CDR3, as DNA: TGTGCCAGCAGTTTTGAGCGGTCGCAGTTCTTC. It codes for CASSFERSQFF. The chain recombines TRBV12-3 or TRBV12-4 with TRBJ2-1; possibly TRBD2 for D (5 bases). The germline V and J ends were trimmed by 3 bases and 12 bases, with 9 bases remaining between them. The CDR3 has 11 amino acids.